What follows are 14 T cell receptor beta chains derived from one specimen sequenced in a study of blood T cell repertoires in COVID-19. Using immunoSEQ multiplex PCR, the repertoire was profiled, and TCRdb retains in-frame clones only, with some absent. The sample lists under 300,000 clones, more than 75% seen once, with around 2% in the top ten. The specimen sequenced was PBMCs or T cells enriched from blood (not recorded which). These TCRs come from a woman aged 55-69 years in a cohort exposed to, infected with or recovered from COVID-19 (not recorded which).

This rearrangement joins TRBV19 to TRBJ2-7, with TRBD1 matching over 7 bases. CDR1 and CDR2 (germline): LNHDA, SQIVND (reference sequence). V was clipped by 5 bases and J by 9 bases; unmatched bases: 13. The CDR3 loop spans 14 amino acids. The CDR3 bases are TGTGCCAGTAGTGAACCGGGACAGAGTCAGGCGCAGTACTTC. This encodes CASSEPGQSQAQYF.

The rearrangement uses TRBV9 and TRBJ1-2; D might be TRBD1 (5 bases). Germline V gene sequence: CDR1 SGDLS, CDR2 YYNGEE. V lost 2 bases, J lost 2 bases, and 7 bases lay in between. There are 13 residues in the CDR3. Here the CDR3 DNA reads TGTGCCAGCAGCGTGACAGAAAACTATGGCTACACCTTC. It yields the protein CASSVTENYGYTF. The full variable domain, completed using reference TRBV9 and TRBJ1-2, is DSGVTQTPKHLITATGQRVTLRCSPRSGDLSVYWYQQSLDQGLQFLIQYYNGEERAKGNILERFSAQQFPDLHSELNLSSLELGDSALYFCASSVTENYGYTFGSGTRLTVV.

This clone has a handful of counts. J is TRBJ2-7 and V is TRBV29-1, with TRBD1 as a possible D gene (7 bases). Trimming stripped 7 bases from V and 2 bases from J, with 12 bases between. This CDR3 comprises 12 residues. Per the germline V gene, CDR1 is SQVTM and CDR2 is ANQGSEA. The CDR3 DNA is TGCAGCGGGAGGGACAGAACCTACGAGCAGTACTTC. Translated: CSGRDRTYEQYF.

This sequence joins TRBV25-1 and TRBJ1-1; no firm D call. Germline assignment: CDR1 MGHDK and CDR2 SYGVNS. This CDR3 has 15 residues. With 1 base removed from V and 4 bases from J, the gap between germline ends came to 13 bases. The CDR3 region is CASSELARSSTEAFF. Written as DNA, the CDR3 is TGTGCCAGCAGTGAATTGGCACGTTCCAGCACTGAAGCTTTCTTT.

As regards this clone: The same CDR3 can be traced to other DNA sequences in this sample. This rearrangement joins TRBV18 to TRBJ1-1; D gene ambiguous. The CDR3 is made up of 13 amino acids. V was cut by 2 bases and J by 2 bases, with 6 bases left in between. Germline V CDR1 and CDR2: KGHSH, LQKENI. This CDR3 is CASSPGRNTEAFF. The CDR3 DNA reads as TGTGCCAGCTCACCAGGCAGAAACACTGAAGCTTTCTTT.

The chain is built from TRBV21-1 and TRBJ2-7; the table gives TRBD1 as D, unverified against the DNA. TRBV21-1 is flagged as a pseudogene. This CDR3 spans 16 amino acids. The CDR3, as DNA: TGTGCCAGCAGCTTCCGATTCCGGGACAGTGTATACGAGCAGTACTTC. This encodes CASSFRFRDSVYEQYF.

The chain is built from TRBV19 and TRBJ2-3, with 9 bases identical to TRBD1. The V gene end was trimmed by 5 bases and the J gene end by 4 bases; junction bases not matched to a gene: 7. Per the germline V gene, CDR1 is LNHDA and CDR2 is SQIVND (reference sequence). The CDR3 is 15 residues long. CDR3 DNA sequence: TGTGCCAGTAGTGTGGGACAGGGTCGGGCAGATACGCAGTATTTT. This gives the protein CASSVGQGRADTQYF.

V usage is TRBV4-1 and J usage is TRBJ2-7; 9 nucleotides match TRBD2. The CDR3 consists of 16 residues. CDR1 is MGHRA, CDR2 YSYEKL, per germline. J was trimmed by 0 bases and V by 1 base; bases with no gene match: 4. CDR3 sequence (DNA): TGCGCCAGCAGCCAAGTTCCTAGCGGGACCTCCTACGAGCAGTACTTC. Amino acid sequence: CASSQVPSGTSYEQYF.

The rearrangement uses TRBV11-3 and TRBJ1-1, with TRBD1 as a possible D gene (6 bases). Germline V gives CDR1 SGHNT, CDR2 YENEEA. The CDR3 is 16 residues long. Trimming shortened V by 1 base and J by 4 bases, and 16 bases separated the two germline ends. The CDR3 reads CASSLGMSDRRTEAFF. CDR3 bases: TGTGCCAGCAGCTTAGGCATGTCAGACAGGCGCACTGAAGCTTTCTTT.

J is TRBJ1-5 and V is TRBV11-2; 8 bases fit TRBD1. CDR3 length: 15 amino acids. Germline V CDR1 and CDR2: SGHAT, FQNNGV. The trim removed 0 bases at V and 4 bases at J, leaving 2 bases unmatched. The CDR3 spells CASSLETGVNQPQHF. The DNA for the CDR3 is TGTGCCAGCAGCTTAGAGACAGGGGTTAATCAGCCCCAGCATTTT.

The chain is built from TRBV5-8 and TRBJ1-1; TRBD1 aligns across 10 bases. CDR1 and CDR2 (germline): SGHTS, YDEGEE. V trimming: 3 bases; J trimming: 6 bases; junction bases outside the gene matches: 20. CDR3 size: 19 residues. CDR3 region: CASSYFGGTGEYSGAEAFF. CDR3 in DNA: TGTGCCAGCAGCTACTTCGGGGGGACAGGGGAGTATTCCGGGGCTGAAGCTTTCTTT.

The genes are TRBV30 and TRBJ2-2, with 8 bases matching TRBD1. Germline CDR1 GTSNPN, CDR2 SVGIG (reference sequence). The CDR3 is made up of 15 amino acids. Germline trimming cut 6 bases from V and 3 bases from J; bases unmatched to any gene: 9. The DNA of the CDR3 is TGTGCCTGTCCTACCGGGACAGGTCACACCGGGGAGCTGTTTTTT. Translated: CACPTGTGHTGELFF. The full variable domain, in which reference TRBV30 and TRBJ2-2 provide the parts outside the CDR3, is SQTIHQWPATLVQPVGSPLSLECTVEGTSNPNLYWYRQAAGRGLQLLFYSVGIGQISSEVPQNLSASRPQDRQFILSSKKLLLSDSGFYLCACPTGTGHTGELFFGEGSRLTVL.

The CDR3 region is CASASGGILDEQFF. Here the CDR3 DNA reads TGTGCCAGCGCCTCCGGGGGGATTCTCGATGAGCAGTTCTTC. This chain links TRBV6-5 with TRBJ2-1; 7 positions match TRBD2. Germline CDR1 is MNHEY and CDR2 is SVGAGI. The CDR3 consists of 14 residues. V shed 8 bases, J shed 8 bases, and the junction held 12 bases outside the gene matches.

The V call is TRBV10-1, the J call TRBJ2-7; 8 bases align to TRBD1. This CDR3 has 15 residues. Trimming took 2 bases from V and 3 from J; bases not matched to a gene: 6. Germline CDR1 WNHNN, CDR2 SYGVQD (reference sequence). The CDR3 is CASSEDRTGNYEQYF. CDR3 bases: TGCGCCAGCAGTGAGGATAGGACAGGGAACTACGAGCAGTACTTC.